The 19 T cell receptor beta chains below were found in one sample sequenced in a study of T cell responses to AZD1222 COVID-19 vaccine (dated by TCRdb to the early 2020s). The library came from the immunoSEQ multiplex PCR assay. This immuneACCESS table, as held by TCRdb, lists in-frame sequences with V and J called but not all clones. Of the missing ones, under half trace to an unresolved V gene in checked studies; the others have no known cause. Present in this sample are tens of thousands of clones, around 80% of which were seen just once. The ten most abundant clones make up around 3.6% of the sample. Per the publication, the time point label means: baseline before first vaccination. Sequences were derived from peripheral blood, sampled on day 0 of AZD1222 vaccination. All receptors derive from an adult in good health.

The genes are TRBV18 and TRBJ2-2; D remains ambiguous. This CDR3 has 12 residues. V was cut by 0 bases and J by 8 bases, with 4 bases left in between. From germline, CDR1 is KGHSH and CDR2 LQKENI. CDR3: CASSPPTGELFF. For the CDR3, the DNA is TGTGCCAGCTCACCACCGACGGGGGAGCTGTTTTTT.

The rearrangement links TRBV13 to TRBJ2-2, with D tentatively TRBD1 (7 bases). With 5 bases removed from V and 3 bases from J, the gap between germline ends came to 13 bases. This CDR3 is 15 amino acids long. CDR1 is PRHDT and CDR2 is FYEKMQ in the germline V gene (reference sequence). CDR3: CASSPRDSYTGELFF. CDR3 DNA sequence: TGTGCCAGCAGCCCGCGGGACAGCTACACCGGGGAGCTGTTTTTT.

The genes are TRBV11-3 and TRBJ2-5; the match to TRBD2 covers 14 bases. CDR1 is SGHNT, CDR2 YENEEA, per germline. V was pared by 2 bases and J by 4 bases, with 12 bases of the junction left unmatched. There are 19 residues in the CDR3. The CDR3, as DNA: TGTGCCAGCAGCTTACCTCGACTAGCGGGGGGGCATTACGGAGAGACCCAGTACTTC. Protein: CASSLPRLAGGHYGETQYF.

This clone was counted a single time. The V gene is TRBV6-2 or TRBV6-3, the J gene TRBJ2-4; TRBD2 is a possible D gene (5 bases). Germline CDR1 is MNHEY and CDR2 is SVGEGT. The CDR3 sequence is 13 residues long. The V gene lost 6 bases and the J gene lost 8 bases, with 14 bases spanning the gap. CDR3 residues: CASSLRPRDIQYF. CDR3 DNA sequence: TGTGCCAGCAGCCTTAGACCGCGGGACATTCAGTACTTC.

The chain uses TRBV28 and TRBJ1-4; D remains unclear. This CDR3 contains 13 residues. V shed 7 bases and J shed 8 bases, with 14 bases lying between them. Germline-derived CDR1 and CDR2 are MDHEN and SYDVKM. The DNA for the CDR3 is TGTGCCAGCAAAGGAGGGAACCGGGAAAAACTGTTTTTT. Amino acids: CASKGGNREKLFF.

This chain joins TRBV6-1 and TRBJ2-1, with 10 bases that match TRBD2. The CDR3 has 15 amino acids. Germline CDR1 is MNHNS and CDR2 is SASEGT. V gave up 0 bases and J gave up 11 bases; unmatched junction bases: 7. The CDR3 region is CASSEARAGGFQQFF. Here the CDR3 DNA reads TGTGCCAGCAGTGAAGCGCGAGCGGGGGGGTTTCAGCAGTTCTTC.

This clone was seen just once. This sequence joins TRBV5-1 and TRBJ2-7; the match to TRBD1 covers 10 bases. The CDR3 loop spans 15 amino acids. Germline V gene data show CDR1 as SGHRS and CDR2 as YFSETQ. J gave up 4 bases and V 0 bases, and 4 bases lay outside the gene matches. CDR3 region: CASSLEPGQGYEQYF. Here the CDR3 DNA reads TGCGCCAGCAGCTTGGAACCGGGACAGGGGTACGAGCAGTACTTC.

On this clone itself: The junction shows a germline mismatch at one end, possibly a read error. J is TRBJ2-7 and V is TRBV2; a possible D gene is TRBD2 (7 bases). The CDR3 has 13 residues. Germline V CDR1 and CDR2: SNHLY, FYNNEI. CDR3 sequence reads: CASSEGGLLLFHF. CDR3 nucleotides: TGTGCCAGCAGTGAGGGGGGGCTCCTCCTCTTTCACTTC.

The chain uses TRBV2 and TRBJ1-4; 8 bases agree with TRBD1. The V segment lost 10 bases and the J segment 6 bases; nucleotides outside the gene matches: 7. The CDR3 has 13 residues. CDR1 and CDR2 from the germline V gene are SNHLY and FYNNEI. The chain's CDR3 is CATRQGRYEKLFF. The CDR3, as DNA: TGTGCCACCCGACAGGGGCGATATGAAAAACTGTTTTTT.

The chain has TRBV19 and TRBJ1-5; 7 nucleotides line up with TRBD1. Trimming cost V 4 bases and J 6 bases; bases outside gene matches: 3. The length of the CDR3 is 13 residues. In germline, CDR1 is LNHDA, CDR2 SQIVND (reference sequence). The CDR3 DNA is TGTGCCAGTAGTAACAGGGGTGGTCAGCCCCAGCATTTT. This translates into CASSNRGGQPQHF.

The chain links TRBV18 to TRBJ2-5, with 8 bases matching TRBD1. V shed 6 bases, J shed 2 bases, and the junction held 8 bases outside the gene matches. CDR1 is KGHSH and CDR2 is LQKENI in the germline V gene. There are 15 residues in the CDR3. The CDR3 DNA is TGTGCCAGCTCCCAGACAGGGGCCGGTCAAGAGACCCAGTACTTC. Protein: CASSQTGAGQETQYF. Full variable domain (outside the CDR3, taken from reference TRBV18 and TRBJ2-5): NAGVMQNPRHLVRRRGQEARLRCSPMKGHSHVYWYRQLPEEGLKFMVYLQKENIIDESGMPKERFSAEFPKEGPSILRIQQVVRGDSAAYFCASSQTGAGQETQYFGPGTRLLVL.

The CDR3 DNA sequence: TGTGCCAGCAGTTACACCGTAACTAATGAAAAACTGTTTTTT. This gives the protein CASSYTVTNEKLFF. The chain uses TRBV6-5 and TRBJ1-4; D ambiguous. This CDR3 has 14 residues. Trimming removed 2 bases from V and 1 base from J, with 5 bases in between. Germline CDR1 MNHEY, CDR2 SVGAGI.

This chain connects TRBV11-2 to TRBJ1-1; D not resolved. The CDR3 runs 13 residues. The V end lost 5 bases, the J end lost 1 base, and 8 bases lay between the germline ends. Germline values: CDR1 SGHAT, CDR2 FQNNGV. Here the CDR3 DNA reads TGTGCCAGCAGCGGTTTTACGAACACTGAAGCTTTCTTT. Translated, it gives CASSGFTNTEAFF.

This clone was counted once. An end of the junction does not agree with germline; a read error may underlie this. This chain links TRBV7-7 with TRBJ2-2, with 10 bases that match TRBD2. This CDR3 region has 16 residues. Germline loops: CDR1 SSHAT, CDR2 FNYEAQ (reference sequence). The CDR3 protein is CASSLILAGPGGELFF. DNA for the CDR3: TGTGCTAGCAGCTTAATACTAGCGGGGCCCGGCGGGGAGCTGTTTTTT.

This chain joins TRBV7-8 and TRBJ2-2, with no clear D. The germline V gene has CDR1 SGHVS and CDR2 FQNEAQ. The CDR3 spans 14 residues. V was shortened by 2 bases and J by 2 bases, with 6 bases between the two germline ends. The CDR3 spells CASSLLGNTGELFF. The DNA for the CDR3 is TGTGCCAGCAGCTTATTAGGAAACACCGGGGAGCTGTTTTTT.

The rearrangement links TRBV7-9 to TRBJ1-6; D remains unclear. This CDR3 is built from 14 residues. The germline gives CDR1 SEHNR, CDR2 FQNEAQ (reference sequence). Trimming removed 2 bases at V and 6 bases at J, with 8 bases between. The CDR3 loop is CASSLSRGNSPLHF. The CDR3 region has the DNA TGTGCCAGCAGCTTATCCCGGGGTAATTCACCCCTCCACTTT.

The gene calls are TRBV7-2 and TRBJ1-2; D possibly corresponds to TRBD1 (6 bases). Germline V CDR1 and CDR2: SGHTA, FQGNSA. V lost 6 bases and J 8 bases, leaving 16 bases between the germline ends. This CDR3 has 13 residues. DNA of the CDR3: TGTGCCAGCAGGCTGGACAGTGTTAACGGCTACACCTTC. Its protein is CASRLDSVNGYTF.

The rearrangement joins TRBV12-1 to TRBJ1-2; TRBD1, the D gene given by the table, was not confirmed from the DNA. TRBV12-1 is a documented pseudogene. This CDR3 comprises 14 residues. CDR3 amino acids: CASKWGDRPYGYTF. The CDR3 coding sequence is TGTGCCAGCAAATGGGGGGACAGGCCCTATGGCTACACCTTC.

The chain combines TRBV3-1 (or the pseudogene TRBV3-2) with TRBJ1-1; D is unresolved. The V gene's germline CDR1 is LGHDT and CDR2 YNNKEL (reference sequence). The CDR3 is 15 amino acids. Trimming left V 4 bases short and J 10 bases short, with 22 bases between. CDR3 region: CASSPHPGTVIRAFF. CDR3 DNA: TGTGCCAGCAGCCCTCATCCGGGTACCGTAATACGAGCTTTCTTT.